The clone carrying this T cell receptor (beta chain) has just a few counts. The record originates from a study of tumor-infiltrating lymphocytes in primary liver carcinoma. Production of TCR beta cDNA used approximately 480 ng total RNA together with a constant-region primer. Amplification in three nested multiplex PCR rounds with slightly modified ARM-PCR gave rise to TCR beta libraries. Forward primers for TRBV1-TRBV30 and a C-beta reverse primer served the first two PCR rounds, at around 9 cycles each. TCRdb called the multiplex PCR reads again in MiXCR, with one record for every CDR3 protein. The repertoire holds about 320,000 distinct CDR3 sequences, with around three fifths as singletons. Alongside blood RNA obtained from unsorted whole blood, germline DNA was also extracted. Germline values: CDR1 SQVTM, CDR2 ANQGSEA. Trimming took 4 bases from V and 11 from J; bases not matched to a gene: 11. CDR3 length equals 13 residues.

This receptor was identified in a woman aged 25 to 39 with primary liver carcinoma and hepatitis B virus infection. Specimen: peripheral blood. V is TRBV29-1 and J is TRBJ2-1, with 7 bases lining up with TRBD2. The CDR3 region is CSVVILARGQQFF. CDR3 coding DNA: TGCAGCGTTGTAATACTAGCGAGGGGCCAGCAGTTCTTC.